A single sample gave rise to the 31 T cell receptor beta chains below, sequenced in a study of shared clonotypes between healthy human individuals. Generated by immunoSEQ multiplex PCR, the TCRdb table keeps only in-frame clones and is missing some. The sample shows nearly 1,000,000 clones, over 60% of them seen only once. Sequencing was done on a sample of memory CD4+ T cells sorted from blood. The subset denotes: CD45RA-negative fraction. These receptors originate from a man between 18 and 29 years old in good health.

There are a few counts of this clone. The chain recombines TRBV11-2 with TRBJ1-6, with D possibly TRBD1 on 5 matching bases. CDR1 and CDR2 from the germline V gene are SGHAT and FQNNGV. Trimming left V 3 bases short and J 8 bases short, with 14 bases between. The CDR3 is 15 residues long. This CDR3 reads CASSFTLGGDSPLHF. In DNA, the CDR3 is TGTGCCAGCAGCTTCACCTTGGGGGGGGATTCACCCCTCCACTTT.

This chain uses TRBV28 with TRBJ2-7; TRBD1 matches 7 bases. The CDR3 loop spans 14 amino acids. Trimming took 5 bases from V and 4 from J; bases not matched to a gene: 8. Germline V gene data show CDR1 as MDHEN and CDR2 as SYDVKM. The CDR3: CASSRTGPYYEQYF. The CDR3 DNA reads TGTGCCAGCAGTCGGACAGGCCCGTATTACGAGCAGTACTTC. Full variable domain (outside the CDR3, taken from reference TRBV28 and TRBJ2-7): DVKVTQSSRYLVKRTGEKVFLECVQDMDHENMFWYRQDPGLGLRLIYFSYDVKMKEKGDIPEGYSVSREKKERFSLILESASTNQTSMYLCASSRTGPYYEQYFGPGTRLTVT.

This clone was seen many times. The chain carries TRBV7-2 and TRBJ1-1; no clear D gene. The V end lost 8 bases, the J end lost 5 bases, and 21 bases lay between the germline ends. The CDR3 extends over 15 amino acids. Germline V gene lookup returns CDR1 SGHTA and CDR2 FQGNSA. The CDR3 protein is CASQPFGPGDTEAFF. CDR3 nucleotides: TGTGCCAGCCAACCTTTCGGACCTGGGGATACTGAAGCTTTCTTT.

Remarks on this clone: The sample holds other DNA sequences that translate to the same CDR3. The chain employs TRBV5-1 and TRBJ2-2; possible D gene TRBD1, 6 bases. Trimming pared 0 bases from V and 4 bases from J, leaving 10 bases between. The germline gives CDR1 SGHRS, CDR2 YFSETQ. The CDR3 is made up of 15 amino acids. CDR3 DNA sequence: TGCGCCAGCAGCTTGGCAACAGGGTTCACCGGGGAGCTGTTTTTT. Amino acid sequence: CASSLATGFTGELFF.

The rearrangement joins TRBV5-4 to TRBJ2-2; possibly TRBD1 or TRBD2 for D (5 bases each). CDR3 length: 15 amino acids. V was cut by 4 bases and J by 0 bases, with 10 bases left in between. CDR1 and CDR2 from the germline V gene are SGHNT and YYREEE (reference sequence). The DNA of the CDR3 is TGTGCCAGCAGCGGTCGGGGCCCGAACACCGGGGAGCTGTTTTTT. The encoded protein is CASSGRGPNTGELFF.

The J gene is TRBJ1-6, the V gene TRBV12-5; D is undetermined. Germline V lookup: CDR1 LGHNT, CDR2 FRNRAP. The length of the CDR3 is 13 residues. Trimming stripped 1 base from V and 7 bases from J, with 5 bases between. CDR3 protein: CASGLGQNSPLHF. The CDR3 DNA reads TGTGCTAGTGGTTTGGGGCAGAATTCACCCCTCCACTTT.

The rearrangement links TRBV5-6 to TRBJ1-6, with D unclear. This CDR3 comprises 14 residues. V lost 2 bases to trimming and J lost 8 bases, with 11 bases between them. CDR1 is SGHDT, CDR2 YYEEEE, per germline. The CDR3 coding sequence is TGTGCCAGCAGCTTATACGGAAGGGATTCACCCCTCCACTTT. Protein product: CASSLYGRDSPLHF. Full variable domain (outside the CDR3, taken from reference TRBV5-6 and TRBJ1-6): DAGVTQSPTHLIKTRGQQVTLRCSPKSGHDTVSWYQQALGQGPQFIFQYYEEEERQRGNFPDRFSGHQFPNYSSELNVNALLLGDSALYLCASSLYGRDSPLHFGNGTRLTVT.

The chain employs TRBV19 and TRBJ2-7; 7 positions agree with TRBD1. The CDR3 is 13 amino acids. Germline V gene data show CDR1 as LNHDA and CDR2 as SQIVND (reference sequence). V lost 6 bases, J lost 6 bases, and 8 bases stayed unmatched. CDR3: CASRETGDVEQYF. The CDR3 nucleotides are TGTGCCAGTAGGGAAACAGGGGACGTCGAGCAGTACTTC.

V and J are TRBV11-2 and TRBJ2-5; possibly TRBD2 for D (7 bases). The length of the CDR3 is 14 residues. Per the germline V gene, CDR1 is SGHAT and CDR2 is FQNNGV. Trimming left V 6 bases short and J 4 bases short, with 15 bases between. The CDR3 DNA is TGTGCCAGCAGACCGGGGGGCAGGGGAGAGACCCAGTACTTC. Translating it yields CASRPGGRGETQYF.

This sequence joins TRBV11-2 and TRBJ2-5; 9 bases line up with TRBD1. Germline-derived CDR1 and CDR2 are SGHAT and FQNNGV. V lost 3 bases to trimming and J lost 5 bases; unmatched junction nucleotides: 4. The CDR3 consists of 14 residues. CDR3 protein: CASSLTGGAETQYF. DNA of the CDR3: TGTGCCAGCAGCTTGACAGGGGGGGCCGAGACCCAGTACTTC. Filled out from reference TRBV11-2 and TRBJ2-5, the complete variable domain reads EAGVAQSPRYKIIEKRQSVAFWCNPISGHATLYWYQQILGQGPKLLIQFQNNGVVDDSQLPKDRFSAERLKGVDSTLKIQPAKLEDSAVYLCASSLTGGAETQYFGPGTRLLVL.

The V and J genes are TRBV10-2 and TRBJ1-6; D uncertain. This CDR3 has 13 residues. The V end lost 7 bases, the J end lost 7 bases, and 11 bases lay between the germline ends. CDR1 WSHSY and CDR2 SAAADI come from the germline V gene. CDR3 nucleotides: TGCGCCAGCACCGGGGAGAGGAATTCACCCCTCCACTTT. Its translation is CASTGERNSPLHF.

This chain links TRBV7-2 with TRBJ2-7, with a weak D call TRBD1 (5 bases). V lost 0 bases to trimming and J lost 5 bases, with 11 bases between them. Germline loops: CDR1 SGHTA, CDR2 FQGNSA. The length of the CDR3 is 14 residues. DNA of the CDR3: TGTGCCAGCAGCTTAGCGCGCAGGGCCGACGAGCAGTACTTC. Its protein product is CASSLARRADEQYF.

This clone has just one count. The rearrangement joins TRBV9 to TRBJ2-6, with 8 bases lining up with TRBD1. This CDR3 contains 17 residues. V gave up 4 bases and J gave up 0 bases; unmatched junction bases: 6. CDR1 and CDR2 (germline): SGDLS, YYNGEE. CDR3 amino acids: CASSPRTGTSGANVLTF. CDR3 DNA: TGTGCCAGCAGCCCAAGGACAGGGACCTCTGGGGCCAACGTCCTGACTTTC.

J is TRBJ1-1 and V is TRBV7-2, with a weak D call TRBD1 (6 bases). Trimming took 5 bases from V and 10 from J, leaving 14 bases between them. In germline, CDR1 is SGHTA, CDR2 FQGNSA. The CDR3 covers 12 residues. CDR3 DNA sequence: TGTGCCAGCAGCCCCCTAAACAGGGCAGCTTTCTTT. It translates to CASSPLNRAAFF.

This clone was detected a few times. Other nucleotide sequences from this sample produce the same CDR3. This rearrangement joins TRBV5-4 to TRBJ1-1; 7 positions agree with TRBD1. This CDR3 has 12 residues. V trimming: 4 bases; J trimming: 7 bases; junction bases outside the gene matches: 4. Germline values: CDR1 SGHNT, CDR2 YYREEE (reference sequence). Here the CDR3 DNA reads TGTGCCAGCAGCCCGAGGGACAGTGAAGCTTTCTTT. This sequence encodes CASSPRDSEAFF.

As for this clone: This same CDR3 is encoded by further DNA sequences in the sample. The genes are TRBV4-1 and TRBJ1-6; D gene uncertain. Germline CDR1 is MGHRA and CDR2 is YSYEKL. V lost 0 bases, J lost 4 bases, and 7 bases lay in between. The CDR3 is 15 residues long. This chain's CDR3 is CASSQERGYNSPLHF. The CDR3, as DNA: TGCGCCAGCAGCCAAGAACGGGGTTATAATTCACCCCTCCACTTT.

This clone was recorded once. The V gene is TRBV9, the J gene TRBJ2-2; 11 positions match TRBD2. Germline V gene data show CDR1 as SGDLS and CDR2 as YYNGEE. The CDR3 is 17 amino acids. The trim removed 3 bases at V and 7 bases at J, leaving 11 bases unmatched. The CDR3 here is CASSAGGLAGGFGELFF. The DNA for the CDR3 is TGTGCCAGCAGCGCAGGGGGCCTAGCGGGAGGCTTCGGGGAGCTGTTTTTT. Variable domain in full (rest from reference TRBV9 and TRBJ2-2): DSGVTQTPKHLITATGQRVTLRCSPRSGDLSVYWYQQSLDQGLQFLIQYYNGEERAKGNILERFSAQQFPDLHSELNLSSLELGDSALYFCASSAGGLAGGFGELFFGEGSRLTVL.

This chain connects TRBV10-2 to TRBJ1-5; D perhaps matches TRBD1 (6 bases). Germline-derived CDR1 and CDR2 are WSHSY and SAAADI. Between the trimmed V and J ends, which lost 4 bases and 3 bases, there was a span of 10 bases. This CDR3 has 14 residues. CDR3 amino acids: CASSGQAPNQPQHF. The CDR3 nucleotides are TGCGCCAGCAGTGGACAGGCCCCCAATCAGCCCCAGCATTTT.

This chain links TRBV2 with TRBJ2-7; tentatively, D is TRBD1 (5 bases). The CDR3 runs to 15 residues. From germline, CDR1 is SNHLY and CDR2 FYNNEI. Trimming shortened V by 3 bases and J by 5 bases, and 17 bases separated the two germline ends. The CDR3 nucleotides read TGTGCCAGCAGTGACAAGGCAGGGCTTCGTAACGAGCAGTACTTC. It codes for CASSDKAGLRNEQYF.

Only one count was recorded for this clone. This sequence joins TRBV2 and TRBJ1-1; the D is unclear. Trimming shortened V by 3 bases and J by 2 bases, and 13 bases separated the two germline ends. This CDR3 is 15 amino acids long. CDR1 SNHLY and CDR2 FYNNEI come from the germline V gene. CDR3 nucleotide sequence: TGTGCCAGCAGTGAGCACGTGAGGACCAACACTGAAGCTTTCTTT. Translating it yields CASSEHVRTNTEAFF.

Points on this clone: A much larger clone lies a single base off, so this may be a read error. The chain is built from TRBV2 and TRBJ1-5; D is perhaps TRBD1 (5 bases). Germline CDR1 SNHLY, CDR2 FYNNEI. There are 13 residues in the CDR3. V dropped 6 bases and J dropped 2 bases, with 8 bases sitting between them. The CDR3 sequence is CASSQGRNQPQHF. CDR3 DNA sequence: TGTGCCAGCAGCCAGGGTCGCAATCAGCCCCAGCATTTT.

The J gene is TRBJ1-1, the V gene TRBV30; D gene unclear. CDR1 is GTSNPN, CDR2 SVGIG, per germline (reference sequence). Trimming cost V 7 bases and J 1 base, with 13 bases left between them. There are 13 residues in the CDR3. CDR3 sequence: CAYRPRSNTEAFF. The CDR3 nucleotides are TGTGCCTACCGGCCCAGGTCGAACACTGAAGCTTTCTTT.

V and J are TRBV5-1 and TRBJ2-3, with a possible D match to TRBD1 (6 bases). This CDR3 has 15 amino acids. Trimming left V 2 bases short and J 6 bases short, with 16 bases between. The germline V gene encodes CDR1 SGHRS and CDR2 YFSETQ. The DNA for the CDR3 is TGCGCCAGCAGCTTTAATGGCAGGGGTTCCGATACGCAGTATTTT. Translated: CASSFNGRGSDTQYF. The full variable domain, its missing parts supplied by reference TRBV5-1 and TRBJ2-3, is KAGVTQTPRYLIKTRGQQVTLSCSPISGHRSVSWYQQTPGQGLQFLFEYFSETQRNKGNFPGRFSGRQFSNSRSEMNVSTLELGDSALYLCASSFNGRGSDTQYFGPGTRLTVL.

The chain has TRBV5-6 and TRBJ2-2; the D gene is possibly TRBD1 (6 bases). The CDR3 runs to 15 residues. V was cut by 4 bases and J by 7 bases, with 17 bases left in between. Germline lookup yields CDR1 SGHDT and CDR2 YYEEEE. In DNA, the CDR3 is TGTGCCAGCAGCCCCTGGGACAATCGCGACGGGGAGCTGTTTTTT. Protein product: CASSPWDNRDGELFF.

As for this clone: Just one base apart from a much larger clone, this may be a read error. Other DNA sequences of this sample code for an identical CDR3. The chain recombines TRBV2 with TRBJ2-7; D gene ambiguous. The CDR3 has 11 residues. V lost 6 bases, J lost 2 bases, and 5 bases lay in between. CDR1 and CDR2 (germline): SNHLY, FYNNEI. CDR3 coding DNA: TGTGCCAGCAGCCTCACCTACGAGCAGTACTTC. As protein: CASSLTYEQYF. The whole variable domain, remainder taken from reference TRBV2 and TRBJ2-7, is EPEVTQTPSHQVTQMGQEVILRCVPISNHLYFYWYRQILGQKVEFLVSFYNNEISEKSEIFDDQFSVERPDGSNFTLKIRSTKLEDSAMYFCASSLTYEQYFGPGTRLTVT.

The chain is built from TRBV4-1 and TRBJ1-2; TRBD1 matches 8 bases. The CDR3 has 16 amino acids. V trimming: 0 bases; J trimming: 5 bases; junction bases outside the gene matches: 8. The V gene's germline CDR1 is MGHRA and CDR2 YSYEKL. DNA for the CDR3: TGCGCCAGCAGCCAAGATTGGGGACAGGCATCGTATGGCTACACCTTC. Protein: CASSQDWGQASYGYTF.

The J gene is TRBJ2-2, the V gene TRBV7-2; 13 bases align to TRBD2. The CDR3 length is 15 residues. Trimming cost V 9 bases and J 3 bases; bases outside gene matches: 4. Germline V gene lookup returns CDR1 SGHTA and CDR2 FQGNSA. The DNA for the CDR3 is TGTGCCAGAAGCGGACTAGCGGGAGACACCGGGGAGCTGTTTTTT. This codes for CARSGLAGDTGELFF.

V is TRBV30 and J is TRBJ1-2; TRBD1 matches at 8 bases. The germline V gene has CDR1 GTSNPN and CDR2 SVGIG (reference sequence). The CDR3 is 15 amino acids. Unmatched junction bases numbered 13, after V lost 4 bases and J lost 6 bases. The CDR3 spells CAWMSPGGSTNGYTF. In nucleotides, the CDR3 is TGTGCCTGGATGTCCCCAGGGGGCAGTACAAATGGCTACACCTTC.

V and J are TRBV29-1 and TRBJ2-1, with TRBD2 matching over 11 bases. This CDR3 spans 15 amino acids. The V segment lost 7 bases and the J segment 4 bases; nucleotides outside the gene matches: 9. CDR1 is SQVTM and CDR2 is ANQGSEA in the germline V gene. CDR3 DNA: TGCAGCGCGTCAGAAACTAGCGGGAGATACAATGAGCAGTTCTTC. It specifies CSASETSGRYNEQFF.

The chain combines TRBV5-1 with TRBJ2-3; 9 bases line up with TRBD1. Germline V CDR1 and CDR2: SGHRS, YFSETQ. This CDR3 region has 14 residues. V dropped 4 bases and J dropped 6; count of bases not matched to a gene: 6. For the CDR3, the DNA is TGCGCCAGCAGCCCAGGACAGGGGTGGGATACGCAGTATTTT. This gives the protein CASSPGQGWDTQYF.

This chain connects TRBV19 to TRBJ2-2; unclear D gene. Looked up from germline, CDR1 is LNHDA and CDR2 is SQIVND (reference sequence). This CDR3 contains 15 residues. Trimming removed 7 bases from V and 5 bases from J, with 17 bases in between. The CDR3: CASIPGPAGTGELFF. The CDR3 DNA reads TGTGCCAGTATACCGGGCCCAGCAGGAACCGGGGAGCTGTTTTTT.